The clone carrying this TCR beta chain was recorded many times. The sample originates from a study of T cells after yellow fever vaccination. The germline gives CDR1 SGHAT, CDR2 FQNNGV. Trimming took 5 bases from V and 2 from J; bases not matched to a gene: 7. The CDR3 length is 16 residues. TCRdb reprocessed the 5' RACE reads via MiXCR and lists one record per CDR3 protein. The sample yields 310,000 or so distinct CDR3 sequences, approximately 3.9% seen once. J is TRBJ2-4 and V is TRBV11-2; 9 bases line up with TRBD1. This receptor was identified in a man aged 18 to 35 who received the YFV17D yellow fever vaccine. Sequences were derived from PBMCs, sampled on the day of the yellow fever booster vaccination. The CDR3 sequence is CASSPRDRAPKNIQYF. The CDR3 DNA reads TGTGCCAGCAGCCCTCGGGACAGGGCTCCCAAAAACATTCAGTACTTC.